The next 18 T cell receptor beta chains were all read from a single sample in a study of memory CD4+ T cells and cytomegalovirus serostatus. The assay was immunoSEQ multiplex PCR, and TCRdb's table has in-frame clones only and misses some. This table has roughly 45,000 clones, around 78% appearing once. Single viable CD3+CD4+CD8-CD45RO+ cells were sorted as the memory CD4+ T cells. Sequencing was carried out using memory CD4+ T cells from blood. These receptors were taken from an adult in good health and CMV-seronegative.

This chain joins TRBV2 and TRBJ1-4; 9 bases are a match to TRBD1. The CDR3 runs 13 residues. Per germline, CDR1 SNHLY and CDR2 FYNNEI. V lost 7 bases to trimming and J lost 6 bases; unmatched junction nucleotides: 3. In nucleotides, the CDR3 is TGTGCCAGCATGCGGGACAGGGATGAAAAACTGTTTTTT. Translated: CASMRDRDEKLFF.

The sample holds a few counts of this clone. V gene TRBV2 combines with J gene TRBJ1-5, with TRBD1 identical over 7 bases. This CDR3 is built from 17 residues. V lost 4 bases and J lost 1; bases outside the gene matches: 10. Germline loops: CDR1 SNHLY, CDR2 FYNNEI. In DNA, the CDR3 is TGTGCCAGCAGTGTCCCTAACAGGGGTGGGAGCAATCAGCCCCAGCATTTT. Its protein product is CASSVPNRGGSNQPQHF. Variable domain in full (rest from reference TRBV2 and TRBJ1-5): EPEVTQTPSHQVTQMGQEVILRCVPISNHLYFYWYRQILGQKVEFLVSFYNNEISEKSEIFDDQFSVERPDGSNFTLKIRSTKLEDSAMYFCASSVPNRGGSNQPQHFGDGTRLSIL.

This clone was seen only a few times. V usage is TRBV2 and J usage is TRBJ1-6, with D unclear. CDR1 and CDR2 from the germline V gene are SNHLY and FYNNEI. The CDR3 totals 16 residues. V was cut by 3 bases and J by 0 bases, with 9 bases left in between. The CDR3 sequence: CASSEVQSSYNSPLHF. In DNA form, the CDR3 reads TGTGCCAGCAGTGAGGTGCAGAGCTCCTATAATTCACCCCTCCACTTT.

The V gene is TRBV6-5, the J gene TRBJ2-3; unclear D gene. Germline assignment: CDR1 MNHEY and CDR2 SVGAGI. V lost 5 bases, J lost 4 bases, and 4 bases lay in between. This CDR3 has 11 amino acids. The CDR3 DNA follows: TGTGCCAGCAGTAAGGCAGATACGCAGTATTTT. It specifies CASSKADTQYF.

This rearrangement joins TRBV11-2 to TRBJ2-3, with a weak D call TRBD2 (6 bases). V lost 5 bases and J 0 bases, leaving 12 bases between the germline ends. Germline CDR1 is SGHAT and CDR2 is FQNNGV. The CDR3 loop spans 15 amino acids. The CDR3 spells CASSPIGGSTDTQYF. DNA of the CDR3: TGTGCCAGCAGCCCTATCGGGGGTAGCACAGATACGCAGTATTTT.

This chain connects TRBV6-1 to TRBJ1-1, with 9 bases fitting TRBD1. The CDR3 loop spans 15 amino acids. V shed 3 bases and J 6 bases; nucleotides not matched to a gene: 8. The germline gives CDR1 MNHNS, CDR2 SASEGT. CDR3 protein: CASSDVTGGYSEAFF. CDR3 coding DNA: TGTGCCAGCAGTGATGTGACAGGGGGATATTCTGAAGCTTTCTTT.

This clone has a handful of counts. The rearrangement links TRBV10-3 to TRBJ2-2; D is uncertain. CDR3 length: 12 residues. Trimming cost V 2 bases and J 5 bases, with 3 bases left between them. Per germline, CDR1 ENHRY and CDR2 SYGVKD. In DNA, the CDR3 is TGTGCCATCAGTGAGGGGACCGGGGAGCTGTTTTTT. Translation: CAISEGTGELFF.

The rearrangement links TRBV5-5 to TRBJ1-3, with D uncertain. The length of the CDR3 is 16 residues. The germline V gene encodes CDR1 SGHKS and CDR2 YYEKEE (reference sequence). V was pared by 1 base and J by 0 bases, with 11 bases between. CDR3 amino acids: CASSLMGWSSGNTIYF. The CDR3 DNA sequence: TGTGCCAGCAGCTTGATGGGCTGGAGCTCTGGAAACACCATATATTTT.

This clone is a singleton in its sample. This chain links TRBV5-4 with TRBJ2-3; 10 nucleotides match TRBD2. This CDR3 contains 16 residues. Trimming took 5 bases from V and 4 from J; bases not matched to a gene: 10. The germline CDR1 and CDR2 sequences are SGHNT and YYREEE (reference sequence). CDR3 protein: CASSYKRGGLSDTQYF. The CDR3 DNA sequence: TGTGCCAGCAGTTATAAGCGGGGGGGCCTCTCAGATACGCAGTATTTT. The variable domain in full, with the rest retrieved from reference TRBV5-4 and TRBJ2-3, is ETGVTQSPTHLIKTRGQQVTLRCSSQSGHNTVSWYQQALGQGPQFIFQYYREEENGRGNFPPRFSGLQFPNYSSELNVNALELDDSALYLCASSYKRGGLSDTQYFGPGTRLTVL.

The V call is TRBV5-4, the J call TRBJ2-2, with 13 positions matching TRBD2. CDR3 length: 16 residues. Germline values: CDR1 SGHNT, CDR2 YYREEE (reference sequence). V lost 3 bases and J lost 3; bases outside the gene matches: 2. CDR3 in DNA: TGTGCCAGCAGCTCGGGACTAGCGGGGTACACCGGGGAGCTGTTTTTT. This codes for CASSSGLAGYTGELFF.

J is TRBJ2-7 and V is TRBV11-2; 9 bases match TRBD2. There are 14 residues in the CDR3. The germline V gene has CDR1 SGHAT and CDR2 FQNNGV. J lost 4 bases, V lost 3 bases, and 4 bases had no gene match. CDR3 protein: CASSLSSGAYEQYF. The CDR3 DNA is TGTGCCAGCAGCTTGTCTAGCGGGGCTTACGAGCAGTACTTC.

This chain connects TRBV6-5 to TRBJ1-4; no clear D. This CDR3 spans 14 amino acids. Trimming stripped 6 bases from V and 0 bases from J, with 8 bases between. CDR1 MNHEY and CDR2 SVGAGI come from the germline V gene. This chain's CDR3 is CASSYSATNEKLFF. CDR3 sequence (DNA): TGTGCCAGCAGCTACAGTGCAACTAATGAAAAACTGTTTTTT.

V is TRBV7-2 and J is TRBJ2-7; D unclear. The CDR3 runs to 14 residues. V lost 1 base, J lost 3 bases, and 10 bases lay in between. Germline lookup yields CDR1 SGHTA and CDR2 FQGNSA. The CDR3 sequence is CASSLDRQSYEQYF. As DNA, the CDR3 is TGTGCCAGCAGCTTAGACAGACAAAGCTACGAGCAGTACTTC.

The chain has TRBV28 and TRBJ1-2, with a possible D match to TRBD1 (5 bases). The germline V and J ends were trimmed by 3 bases and 7 bases, with 12 bases remaining between them. The CDR3 extends over 13 amino acids. CDR1 MDHEN and CDR2 SYDVKM come from the germline V gene. CDR3 sequence reads: CASSLLNGGGYTF. The CDR3 DNA sequence: TGTGCCAGCAGTTTGTTAAATGGGGGTGGCTACACCTTC.

This chain joins TRBV2 and TRBJ2-3, with D possibly being TRBD1 (5 bases). CDR1 and CDR2 (germline): SNHLY, FYNNEI. V was clipped by 6 bases and J by 7 bases, with 20 bases between them. The CDR3 extends over 15 amino acids. CDR3 protein: CASSALQGTRNTQYF. The CDR3 nucleotides read TGTGCCAGCAGCGCATTGCAGGGAACCCGTAATACGCAGTATTTT.

V is TRBV6-5 and J is TRBJ2-7; D is possibly TRBD2 (5 bases). The CDR3 is 15 amino acids. V was cut by 5 bases and J by 0 bases, with 14 bases left in between. Germline-derived CDR1 and CDR2 are MNHEY and SVGAGI. CDR3 nucleotide sequence: TGTGCCAGCAGTGGCGGGCTGGGGAGCTCCTACGAGCAGTACTTC. Residues: CASSGGLGSSYEQYF.

This clone was seen only once. The chain links TRBV5-4 to TRBJ2-3, with 7 bases that match TRBD1. J was trimmed by 0 bases and V by 2 bases; bases with no gene match: 6. This CDR3 has 16 amino acids. In germline, CDR1 is SGHNT, CDR2 YYREEE (reference sequence). CDR3 in DNA: TGTGCCAGCAGCTTTCCCCGGGACAGTAGCACAGATACGCAGTATTTT. Protein sequence: CASSFPRDSSTDTQYF.

The V gene is TRBV5-6, the J gene TRBJ2-3; D perhaps matches TRBD2 (6 bases). Germline V lookup: CDR1 SGHDT, CDR2 YYEEEE. V was clipped by 2 bases and J by 14 bases, with 18 bases between them. The CDR3 has 13 amino acids. Written as DNA, the CDR3 is TGTGCCAGCAGCTTTCTACCGTCGGGGGAGCGGTATTTT. Encoded protein: CASSFLPSGERYF.